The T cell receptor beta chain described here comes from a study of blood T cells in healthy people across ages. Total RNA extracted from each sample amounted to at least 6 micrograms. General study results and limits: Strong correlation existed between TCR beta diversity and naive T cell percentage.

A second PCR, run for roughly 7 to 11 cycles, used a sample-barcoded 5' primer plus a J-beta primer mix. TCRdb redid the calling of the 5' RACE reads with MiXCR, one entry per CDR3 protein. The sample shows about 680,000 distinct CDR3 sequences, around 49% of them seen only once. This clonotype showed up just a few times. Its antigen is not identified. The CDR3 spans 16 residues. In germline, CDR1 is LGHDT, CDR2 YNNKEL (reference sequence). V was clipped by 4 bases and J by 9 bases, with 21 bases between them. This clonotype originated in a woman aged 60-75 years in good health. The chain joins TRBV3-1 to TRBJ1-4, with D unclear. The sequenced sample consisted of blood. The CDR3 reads CASSRTQTPGGKKLFF. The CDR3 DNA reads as TGTGCCAGCAGCCGGACTCAGACACCCGGAGGGAAAAAACTGTTTTTT. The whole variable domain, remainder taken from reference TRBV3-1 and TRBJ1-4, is DTAVSQTPKYLVTQMGNDKSIKCEQNLGHDTMYWYKQDSKKFLKIMFSYNNKELIINETVPNRFSPKSPDKAHLNLHINSLELGDSAVYFCASSRTQTPGGKKLFFGSGTQLSVL.